What follows are 24 T cell receptor beta chains derived from one specimen sequenced in a study of T-cell memory formation after mild COVID-19 (dated by TCRdb to the early 2020s). The library was prepared using 5' RACE. Sequenced on an Illumina NovaSeq 6000. The raw public reads went through TCRdb reprocessing: fastp at Q25, MiXCR clone calling, in-frame beta chains kept. Entries that share a CDR3 protein sequence are merged under the most common genes and DNA. This sample holds roughly 100,000 distinct CDR3 sequences; about 12% were observed only once. The ten biggest clones cover 25% to 35% of the sample. Sequenced sample: PBMCs or a T cell subset sorted from them (not recorded which). All receptors derive from an adult woman who had mild COVID-19 (a few samples of this study predate the infection). The sample titles of this study are shuffled in the database, so cell type and time point are left out; the donor was told from shared clones.

This clonotype was recorded at least ten times. This chain connects TRBV5-6 to TRBJ2-7; perhaps TRBD1 as D (6 bases). The length of the CDR3 is 15 residues. The germline V gene has CDR1 SGHDT and CDR2 YYEEEE. V dropped 0 bases and J dropped 3 bases, with 13 bases sitting between them. The CDR3 bases are TGTGCCAGCAGCTTGGAATGGGACATATACTACGAGCAGTACTTC. Translating gives CASSLEWDIYYEQYF.

This clonotype was seen repeatedly, ten times or more. V usage is TRBV27 and J usage is TRBJ2-1, with 9 nucleotides matching TRBD2. Trimming at V came to 5 bases and at J to 2 bases, leaving 4 bases not matched to a gene. This CDR3 spans 15 amino acids. Germline assignment: CDR1 MNHEY and CDR2 SMNVEV (reference sequence). CDR3 in DNA: TGTGCCAGCAGTCCGGTAGCGGGAGCCTACAATGAGCAGTTCTTC. As protein: CASSPVAGAYNEQFF.

This clonotype was recorded a few times. The rearrangement links TRBV20-1 to TRBJ2-7; the match to TRBD1 covers 7 bases. Germline CDR1 reads DFQATT; CDR2 reads SNEGSKA (reference sequence). The CDR3 runs 13 residues. V shed 6 bases, J shed 4 bases, and the junction held 9 bases outside the gene matches. The CDR3: CSARDSLKYEQYF. CDR3 sequence (DNA): TGCAGTGCGAGGGACAGTTTGAAGTACGAGCAGTACTTC.

This clonotype was seen many times. The chain combines TRBV15 with TRBJ2-3; D not resolved. The CDR3 extends over 15 amino acids. The germline V gene encodes CDR1 LNHNV and CDR2 YYDKDF (reference sequence). V dropped 4 bases and J dropped 0 bases, with 11 bases sitting between them. DNA for the CDR3: TGTGCCACCAGCAATTTAGCCTCCAGCACAGATACGCAGTATTTT. Protein sequence: CATSNLASSTDTQYF.

J is TRBJ2-7 and V is TRBV9; TRBD1 agrees at 9 bases. Trimming took 0 bases from V and 4 from J; bases not matched to a gene: 5. The CDR3 extends over 15 amino acids. CDR1 is SGDLS and CDR2 is YYNGEE in the germline V gene. CDR3 nucleotides: TGTGCCAGCAGCGTAGACGACAGGGGGATATACGAGCAGTACTTC. As protein: CASSVDDRGIYEQYF.

V is TRBV12-3 or TRBV12-4 and J is TRBJ1-3; no firm D call. CDR3 length: 13 amino acids. V was cut by 1 base and J by 2 bases, with 3 bases left in between. Here the CDR3 reads CASSLGPGNTIYF. CDR3 coding DNA: TGTGCCAGCAGTTTAGGCCCTGGAAACACCATATATTTT.

This sequence joins TRBV7-9 and TRBJ2-7; D unresolved. Germline lookup yields CDR1 SEHNR and CDR2 FQNEAQ (reference sequence). V was pared by 5 bases and J by 2 bases, with 13 bases between. The CDR3 loop spans 14 amino acids. Here the CDR3 reads CASSPPRDTYEQYF. The CDR3 nucleotides read TGTGCCAGCAGCCCCCCGCGAGACACCTACGAGCAGTACTTC.

This clonotype was seen repeatedly, ten times or more. The gene calls are TRBV5-4 and TRBJ2-7; a possible D gene is TRBD1 (5 bases). Trimming pared 4 bases from V and 3 bases from J, leaving 17 bases between. The CDR3 spans 15 residues. Germline V gives CDR1 SGHNT, CDR2 YYREEE (reference sequence). In DNA form, the CDR3 reads TGTGCCAGCAGCCAAGTTACAGGCAGTAACTACGAGCAGTACTTC. Protein: CASSQVTGSNYEQYF. Together with reference TRBV5-4 and TRBJ2-7, the CDR3 gives the full variable domain: ETGVTQSPTHLIKTRGQQVTLRCSSQSGHNTVSWYQQALGQGPQFIFQYYREEENGRGNFPPRFSGLQFPNYSSELNVNALELDDSALYLCASSQVTGSNYEQYFGPGTRLTVT.

The genes are TRBV5-1 and TRBJ1-1; TRBD1 is a possible D gene (6 bases). Germline-derived CDR1 and CDR2 are SGHRS and YFSETQ. The CDR3 runs 14 residues. The V and J ends lost 4 bases and 0 bases respectively, with 10 bases between them. CDR3 residues: CASSQGQVNTEAFF. The CDR3 region has the DNA TGCGCCAGCAGCCAGGGACAAGTGAACACTGAAGCTTTCTTT.

This clonotype was seen a handful of times. The V gene is TRBV12-3 or TRBV12-4, the J gene TRBJ2-5, with 9 bases lining up with TRBD2. The CDR3 covers 15 residues. With V trimmed by 0 bases and J by 5 bases, 4 bases remained unmatched. In nucleotides, the CDR3 is TGTGCCAGCAGTTTAGCGCGGGAGGGCCTGGAGACCCAGTACTTC. It codes for CASSLAREGLETQYF.

This clonotype was seen a few times. V usage is TRBV9 and J usage is TRBJ2-5; D possibly corresponds to TRBD1 (5 bases). Trimming pared 5 bases from V and 4 bases from J, leaving 12 bases between. Per the germline V gene, CDR1 is SGDLS and CDR2 is YYNGEE. This CDR3 region has 13 residues. This CDR3 is CASSEGVSETQYF. DNA of the CDR3: TGTGCCAGCAGTGAAGGGGTGTCAGAGACCCAGTACTTC.

This chain connects TRBV5-1 to TRBJ1-1, with TRBD1 matching over 8 bases. V gave up 0 bases and J gave up 4 bases; unmatched junction bases: 5. Looked up from germline, CDR1 is SGHRS and CDR2 is YFSETQ. The CDR3 has 15 amino acids. The CDR3 DNA reads TGCGCCAGCAGCTTGGAGGCAGGGGGCTTCACTGAAGCTTTCTTT. It codes for CASSLEAGGFTEAFF.

The chain employs TRBV9 and TRBJ2-3, with 13 positions matching TRBD2. Germline V gene lookup returns CDR1 SGDLS and CDR2 YYNGEE. The V gene end was trimmed by 4 bases and the J gene end by 5 bases; junction bases not matched to a gene: 7. The CDR3 consists of 16 residues. CDR3 region: CASSFTSGGAGDTQYF. DNA of the CDR3: TGTGCCAGCAGCTTTACTAGCGGGGGGGCGGGAGATACGCAGTATTTT. Filled out from reference TRBV9 and TRBJ2-3, the complete variable domain reads DSGVTQTPKHLITATGQRVTLRCSPRSGDLSVYWYQQSLDQGLQFLIQYYNGEERAKGNILERFSAQQFPDLHSELNLSSLELGDSALYFCASSFTSGGAGDTQYFGPGTRLTVL.

This clonotype has only a few counts. The CDR3 DNA follows: TGCGCCAGCAGCCAAGCCCACCCCCCCCCAGGGGCCACCGGGGAGCTGTTTTTT. Protein product: CASSQAHPPPGATGELFF. The chain combines TRBV4-1 with TRBJ2-2; perhaps TRBD1 as D (6 bases). The CDR3 spans 18 residues. The ends were cut back, 1 base at V and 4 bases at J, with 19 bases in the middle. Germline V lookup: CDR1 MGHRA, CDR2 YSYEKL.

The CDR3 DNA reads as TGTGCCAGCAGCCATTCCGGGACACCTACCTACGAGCAGTACTTC. Its protein product is CASSHSGTPTYEQYF. The rearrangement links TRBV7-9 to TRBJ2-7; D is possibly TRBD1 (6 bases). The CDR3 has 15 amino acids. V lost 5 bases and J lost 2, with 16 bases in between. Per germline, CDR1 SEHNR and CDR2 FQNEAQ (reference sequence). The full variable domain, rest sourced from reference TRBV7-9 and TRBJ2-7, is DTGVSQNPRHKITKRGQNVTFRCDPISEHNRLYWYRQTLGQGPEFLTYFQNEAQLEKSRLLSDRFSAERPKGSFSTLEIQRTEQGDSAMYLCASSHSGTPTYEQYFGPGTRLTVT.

V is TRBV12-3 or TRBV12-4 and J is TRBJ2-3; D uncertain. Trimming left V 5 bases short and J 5 bases short, with 11 bases between. The length of the CDR3 is 13 residues. The CDR3 loop reads CASSLPGGDTQYF. The CDR3 region has the DNA TGTGCCAGCAGTCTCCCTGGCGGAGATACGCAGTATTTT.

J is TRBJ2-3 and V is TRBV12-3 or TRBV12-4, with D maybe TRBD1 (6 bases). The germline V and J ends were trimmed by 7 bases and 3 bases, with 14 bases remaining between them. CDR3 size: 14 residues. DNA of the CDR3: TGTGCCAGCAACCCGGACAGTGAAACAGATACGCAGTATTTT. It yields the protein CASNPDSETDTQYF.

The gene calls are TRBV25-1 and TRBJ2-7; 7 bases line up with TRBD2. Germline values: CDR1 MGHDK, CDR2 SYGVNS. The CDR3 runs to 13 residues. Losses at the gene ends were 6 bases for V and 3 bases for J; bases not matched to a gene: 5. The CDR3 loop is CASRGLVSYEQYF. As DNA, the CDR3 is TGTGCCAGCAGAGGACTAGTGAGCTACGAGCAGTACTTC.

This chain joins TRBV29-1 and TRBJ2-5; D call uncertain. The CDR3 length is 10 residues. Germline loops: CDR1 SQVTM, CDR2 ANQGSEA. V lost 4 bases to trimming and J lost 5 bases, with 5 bases between them. The chain's CDR3 is CSVAPETQYF. For the CDR3, the DNA is TGCAGCGTTGCGCCGGAGACCCAGTACTTC.

The CDR3 reads CASSQQPPGVAGERRDQYF. The CDR3 DNA sequence: TGTGCCAGCAGCCAGCAGCCGCCTGGAGTAGCGGGCGAAAGGAGGGACCAGTACTTC. This sequence joins TRBV4-2 and TRBJ2-5, with 7 bases identical to TRBD2. Germline V lookup: CDR1 LGHNA, CDR2 YNFKEQ. This CDR3 region has 19 residues. With 3 bases clipped from V and 10 bases from J, the junction kept 26 bases outside the gene matches.

This clonotype was detected many times. This rearrangement joins TRBV5-6 to TRBJ2-3; TRBD2 aligns across 8 bases. Trimming cost V 5 bases and J 4 bases; bases outside gene matches: 6. Germline V CDR1 and CDR2: SGHDT, YYEEEE. The CDR3 spans 14 residues. This CDR3 reads CASSAGGRADTQYF. CDR3 nucleotide sequence: TGTGCCAGCAGTGCGGGGGGAAGGGCAGATACGCAGTATTTT.

This clonotype appeared many times. This chain joins TRBV29-1 and TRBJ2-7; the D gene could be TRBD1 or TRBD2 (5 bases each). The CDR3 totals 12 residues. V gave up 6 bases and J gave up 4 bases, with 13 bases separating them. CDR1 and CDR2 (germline): SQVTM, ANQGSEA. CDR3 in amino acids: CSVSSGQYEQYF. The CDR3 region has the DNA TGCAGCGTCAGTTCGGGGCAATACGAGCAGTACTTC.

The V call is TRBV19, the J call TRBJ2-5; TRBD1 might be the D (6 bases). The CDR3 runs 14 residues. Trimming stripped 6 bases from V and 1 base from J, with 12 bases between. The germline V gene encodes CDR1 LNHDA and CDR2 SQIVND (reference sequence). CDR3 coding DNA: TGTGCCAGTAGATGGGGGCATACCCAAGAGACCCAGTACTTC. Translating it yields CASRWGHTQETQYF.

CDR3 region: CATSDLPGQGDNEQFF. The CDR3 region has the DNA TGTGCCACCAGTGATTTACCGGGACAGGGAGACAATGAGCAGTTCTTC. V is TRBV24-1 and J is TRBJ2-1, with 9 positions matching TRBD1. The ends lost 1 base at V and 5 bases at J; junction bases unmatched: 5. Germline V lookup: CDR1 KGHDR, CDR2 SFDVKD. The length of the CDR3 is 16 residues.